This T cell receptor (beta chain) came from a study of blood T cell repertoires in COVID-19. Overall study: Whether acute or convalescent, the COVID-19 samples came from the United States, Italy and Spain. T cells, B-cell-depleted T cells, or PBMCs supplied cDNA or gDNA.

In the original processing: By means of reference gene primer amplification, nucleated cell counts were estimated. The data were produced by immunoSEQ multiplex PCR, yet TCRdb's version contains in-frame clones alone and is incomplete. V and J calls and clone size are given by that table; D and trimming were obtained from the DNA. Of 140,000 to 150,000 clones listed, about 83% were seen once; the top ten hold 15% to 20%. The TCR was taken from a man aged 50 to 59 with acute or convalescent COVID-19. Sequenced material: peripheral blood.

Here the CDR3 reads CATSDPDRARPGELFF. As DNA, the CDR3 is TGTGCCACCAGTGATCCCGACAGGGCGCGTCCCGGGGAGCTGTTTTTT. This rearrangement joins TRBV24-1 to TRBJ2-2; the match to TRBD1 covers 7 bases. Trimming at V came to 3 bases and at J to 6 bases, leaving 9 bases not matched to a gene. The CDR3 runs to 16 residues. Germline V lookup: CDR1 KGHDR, CDR2 SFDVKD.